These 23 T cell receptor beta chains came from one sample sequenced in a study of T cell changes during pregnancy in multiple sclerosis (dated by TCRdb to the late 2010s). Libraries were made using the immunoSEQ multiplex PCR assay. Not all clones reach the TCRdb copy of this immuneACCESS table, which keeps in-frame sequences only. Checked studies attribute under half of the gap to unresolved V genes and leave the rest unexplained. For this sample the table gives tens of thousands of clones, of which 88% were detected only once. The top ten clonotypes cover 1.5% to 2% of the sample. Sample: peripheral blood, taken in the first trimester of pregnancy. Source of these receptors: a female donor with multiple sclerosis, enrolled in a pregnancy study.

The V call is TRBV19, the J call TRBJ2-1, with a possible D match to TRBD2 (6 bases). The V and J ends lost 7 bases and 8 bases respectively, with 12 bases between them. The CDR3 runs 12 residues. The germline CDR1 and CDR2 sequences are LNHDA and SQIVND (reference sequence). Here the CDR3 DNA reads TGTGCCAGTACTTCTGGAGGGGATGAGCAGTTCTTC. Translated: CASTSGGDEQFF.

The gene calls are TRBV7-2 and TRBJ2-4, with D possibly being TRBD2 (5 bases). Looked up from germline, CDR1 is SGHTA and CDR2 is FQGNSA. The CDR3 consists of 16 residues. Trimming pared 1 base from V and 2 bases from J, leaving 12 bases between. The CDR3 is CASSLVRGSPKNIQYF. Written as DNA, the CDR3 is TGTGCCAGCAGCTTAGTTCGTGGGAGCCCCAAAAACATTCAGTACTTC.

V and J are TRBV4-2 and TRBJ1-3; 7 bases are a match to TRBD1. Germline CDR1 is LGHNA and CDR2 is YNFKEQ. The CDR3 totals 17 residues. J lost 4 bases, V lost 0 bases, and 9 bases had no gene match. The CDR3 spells CASSQDPSGGYGNTIYF. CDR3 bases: TGTGCCAGCAGCCAAGATCCGTCAGGGGGATACGGAAACACCATATATTTT.

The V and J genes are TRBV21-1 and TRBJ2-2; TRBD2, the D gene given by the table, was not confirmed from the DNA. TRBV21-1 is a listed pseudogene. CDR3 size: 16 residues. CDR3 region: CASSKENQRGNGELFF. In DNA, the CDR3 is TGTGCCAGCAGCAAAGAGAACCAGCGGGGGAACGGGGAGCTGTTTTTT.

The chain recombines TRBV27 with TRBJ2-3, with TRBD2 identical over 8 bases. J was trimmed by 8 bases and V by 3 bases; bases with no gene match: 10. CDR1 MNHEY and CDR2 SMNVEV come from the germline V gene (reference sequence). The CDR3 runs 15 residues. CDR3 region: CASSLTSDPGGTQYF. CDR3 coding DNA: TGTGCCAGCAGTTTGACTAGCGACCCCGGGGGTACGCAGTATTTT.

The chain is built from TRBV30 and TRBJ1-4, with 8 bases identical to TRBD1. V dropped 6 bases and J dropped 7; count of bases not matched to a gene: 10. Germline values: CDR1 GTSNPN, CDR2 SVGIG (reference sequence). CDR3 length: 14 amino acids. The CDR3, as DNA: TGTGCCTGCGGGCGACAGGGGTTAGGTGAAAAACTGTTTTTT. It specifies CACGRQGLGEKLFF.

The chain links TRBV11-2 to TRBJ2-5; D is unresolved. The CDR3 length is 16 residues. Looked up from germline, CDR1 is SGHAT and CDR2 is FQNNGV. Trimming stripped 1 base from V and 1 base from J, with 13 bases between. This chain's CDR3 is CASSLAFGYPQETQYF. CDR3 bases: TGTGCCAGCAGCTTAGCCTTCGGGTATCCCCAAGAGACCCAGTACTTC.

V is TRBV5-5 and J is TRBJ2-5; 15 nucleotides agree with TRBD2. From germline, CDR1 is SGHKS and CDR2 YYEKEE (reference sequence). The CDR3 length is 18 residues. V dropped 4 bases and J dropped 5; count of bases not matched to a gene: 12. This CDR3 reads CASSIRTSGRGRGETQYF. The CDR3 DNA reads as TGTGCCAGCAGCATTAGGACTAGCGGGAGGGGCCGTGGGGAGACCCAGTACTTC.

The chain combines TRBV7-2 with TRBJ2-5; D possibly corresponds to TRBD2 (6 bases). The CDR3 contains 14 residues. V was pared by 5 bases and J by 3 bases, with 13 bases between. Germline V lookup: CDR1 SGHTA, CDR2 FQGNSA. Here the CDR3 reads CASSPWDSEETQYF. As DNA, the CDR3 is TGTGCCAGCAGCCCGTGGGACTCCGAAGAGACCCAGTACTTC.

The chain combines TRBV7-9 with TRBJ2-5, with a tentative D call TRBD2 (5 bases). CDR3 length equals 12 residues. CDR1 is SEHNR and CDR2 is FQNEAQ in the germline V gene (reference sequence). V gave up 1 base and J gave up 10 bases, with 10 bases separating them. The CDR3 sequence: CASSLVPGDQYF. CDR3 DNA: TGTGCCAGCAGCTTAGTCCCCGGGGACCAGTACTTC.

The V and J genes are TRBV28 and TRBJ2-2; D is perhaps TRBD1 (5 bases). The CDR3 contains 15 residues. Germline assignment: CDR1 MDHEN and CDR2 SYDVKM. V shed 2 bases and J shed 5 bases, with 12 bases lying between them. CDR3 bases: TGTGCCAGCAGTTTACCCAAAGGGGTAACCGGGGAGCTGTTTTTT. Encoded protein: CASSLPKGVTGELFF.

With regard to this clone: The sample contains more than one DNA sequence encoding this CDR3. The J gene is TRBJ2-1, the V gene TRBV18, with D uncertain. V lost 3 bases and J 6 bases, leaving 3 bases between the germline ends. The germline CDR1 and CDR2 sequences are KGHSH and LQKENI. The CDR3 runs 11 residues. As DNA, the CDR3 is TGTGCCAGCTCACCTAGCAATGAGCAGTTCTTC. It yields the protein CASSPSNEQFF.

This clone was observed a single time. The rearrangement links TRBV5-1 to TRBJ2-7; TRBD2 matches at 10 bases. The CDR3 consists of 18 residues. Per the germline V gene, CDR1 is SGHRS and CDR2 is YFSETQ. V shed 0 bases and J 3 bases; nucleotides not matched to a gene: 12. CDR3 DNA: TGCGCCAGCAGCTTGGCGACTAGCGGGTTGGGTGGGAGCTACGAGCAGTACTTC. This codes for CASSLATSGLGGSYEQYF. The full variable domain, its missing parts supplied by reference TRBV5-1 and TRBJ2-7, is KAGVTQTPRYLIKTRGQQVTLSCSPISGHRSVSWYQQTPGQGLQFLFEYFSETQRNKGNFPGRFSGRQFSNSRSEMNVSTLELGDSALYLCASSLATSGLGGSYEQYFGPGTRLTVT.

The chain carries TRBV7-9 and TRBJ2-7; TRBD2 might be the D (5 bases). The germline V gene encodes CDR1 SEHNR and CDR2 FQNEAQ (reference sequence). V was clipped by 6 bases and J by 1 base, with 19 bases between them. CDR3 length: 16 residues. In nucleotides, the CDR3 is TGTGCCAGCAGTCCCCGCTTGGCGGGCACTTCCTACGAGCAGTACTTC. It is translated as CASSPRLAGTSYEQYF.

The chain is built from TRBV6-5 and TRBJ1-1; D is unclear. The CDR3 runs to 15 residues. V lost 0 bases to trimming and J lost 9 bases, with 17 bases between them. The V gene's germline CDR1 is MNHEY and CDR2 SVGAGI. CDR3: CASSYSEVGGFKAFF. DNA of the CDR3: TGTGCCAGCAGTTACTCGGAGGTCGGAGGGTTCAAAGCTTTCTTT.

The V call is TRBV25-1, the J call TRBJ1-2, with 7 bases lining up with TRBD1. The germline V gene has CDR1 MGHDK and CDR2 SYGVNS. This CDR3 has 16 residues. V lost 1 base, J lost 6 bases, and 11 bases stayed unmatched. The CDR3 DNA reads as TGTGCCAGCAGTGAATGGCGCGGGGACAGCTCCCATGGCTACACCTTC. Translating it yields CASSEWRGDSSHGYTF.

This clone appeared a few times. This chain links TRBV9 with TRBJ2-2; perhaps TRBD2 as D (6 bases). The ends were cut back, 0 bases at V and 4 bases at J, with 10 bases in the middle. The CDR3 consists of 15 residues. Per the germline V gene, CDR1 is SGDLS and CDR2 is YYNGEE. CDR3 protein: CASSVGGRTTGELFF. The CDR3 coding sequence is TGTGCCAGCAGCGTAGGTGGGAGGACCACCGGGGAGCTGTTTTTT.

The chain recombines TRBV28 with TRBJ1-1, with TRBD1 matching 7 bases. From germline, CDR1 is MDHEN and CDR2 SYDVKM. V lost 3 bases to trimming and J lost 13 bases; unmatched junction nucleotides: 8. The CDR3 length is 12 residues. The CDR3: CASSLVTGRVFF. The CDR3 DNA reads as TGTGCCAGCAGTTTGGTGACAGGGAGAGTTTTCTTT.

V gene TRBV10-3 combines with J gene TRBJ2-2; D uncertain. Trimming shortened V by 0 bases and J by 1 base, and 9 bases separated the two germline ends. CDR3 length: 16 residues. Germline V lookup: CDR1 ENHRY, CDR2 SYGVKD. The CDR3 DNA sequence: TGTGCCATCAGTGAGTCGAACCCAGGGAACACCGGGGAGCTGTTTTTT. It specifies CAISESNPGNTGELFF.

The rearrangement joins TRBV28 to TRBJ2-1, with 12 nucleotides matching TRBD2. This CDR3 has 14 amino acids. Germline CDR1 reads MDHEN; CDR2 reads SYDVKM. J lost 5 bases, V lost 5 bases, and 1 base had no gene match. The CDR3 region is CASSRTSGNNEQFF. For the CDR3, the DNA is TGTGCCAGCAGTCGGACTAGCGGGAACAATGAGCAGTTCTTC.

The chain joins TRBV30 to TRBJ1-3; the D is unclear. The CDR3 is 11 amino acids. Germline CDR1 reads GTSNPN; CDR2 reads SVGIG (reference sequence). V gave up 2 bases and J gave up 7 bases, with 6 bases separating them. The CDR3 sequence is CAWSMENTIYF. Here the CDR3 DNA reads TGTGCCTGGAGTATGGAGAACACCATATATTTT.

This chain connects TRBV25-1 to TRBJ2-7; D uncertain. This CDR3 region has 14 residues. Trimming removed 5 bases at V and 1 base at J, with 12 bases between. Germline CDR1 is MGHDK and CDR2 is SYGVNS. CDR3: CASSRQAQSYEQYF. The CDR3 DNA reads TGTGCCAGCAGTCGCCAGGCCCAATCCTACGAGCAGTACTTC.

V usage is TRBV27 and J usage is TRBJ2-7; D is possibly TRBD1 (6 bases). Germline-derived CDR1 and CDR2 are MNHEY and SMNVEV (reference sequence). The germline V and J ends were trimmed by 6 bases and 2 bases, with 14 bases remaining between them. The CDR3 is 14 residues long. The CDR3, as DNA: TGTGCCAGCAGATCCGGGCAGGGGACCTACGAGCAGTACTTC. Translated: CASRSGQGTYEQYF.